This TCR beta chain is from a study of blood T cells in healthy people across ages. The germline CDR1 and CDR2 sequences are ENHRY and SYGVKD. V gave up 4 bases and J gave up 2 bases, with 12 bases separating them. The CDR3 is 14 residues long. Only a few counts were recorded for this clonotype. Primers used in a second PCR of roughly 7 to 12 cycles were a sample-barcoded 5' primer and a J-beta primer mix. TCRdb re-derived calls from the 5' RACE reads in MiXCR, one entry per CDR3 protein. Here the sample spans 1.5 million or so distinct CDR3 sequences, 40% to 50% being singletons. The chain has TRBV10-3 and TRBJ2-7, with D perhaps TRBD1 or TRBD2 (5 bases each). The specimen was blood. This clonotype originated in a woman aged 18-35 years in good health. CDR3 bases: TGTGCCATCAGTGCCGGGACGGCCCCCTACGAGCAGTACTTC. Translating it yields CAISAGTAPYEQYF.